Below are 8 T cell receptor beta chains sequenced from a single sample in a study of shared clonotypes between healthy human individuals. The protocol was immunoSEQ multiplex PCR, while the TCRdb copy is restricted to in-frame clones and leaves out a portion. The repertoire includes 530,000 or so clones, about three quarters of them detected once, and approximately 12% sits in the top ten. The specimen sequenced was PBMCs. The receptor source for this set is a woman aged 40 to 50 in good health. Some clones in this sample may be carry-over from other donors' samples.

The V and J genes are TRBV11-2 and TRBJ2-7, with D possibly being TRBD2 (6 bases). The CDR3 has 14 amino acids. The V and J ends lost 4 bases and 4 bases respectively, with 14 bases between them. Germline CDR1 is SGHAT and CDR2 is FQNNGV. CDR3 sequence (DNA): TGTGCCAGCAGCTGGGGACTCTCAGGATACGAGCAGTACTTC. Translating it yields CASSWGLSGYEQYF.

The rearrangement links TRBV7-2 to TRBJ2-4, with 9 nucleotides matching TRBD1. V trimming: 4 bases; J trimming: 12 bases; junction bases outside the gene matches: 13. Germline CDR1 reads SGHTA; CDR2 reads FQGNSA. The CDR3 runs 15 residues. The CDR3 DNA reads TGTGCCAGCAGCTCGGGACAGGGCCCCGCGTTCGGTCAGTACTTC. Translated: CASSSGQGPAFGQYF.

This clone showed up many times. The chain joins TRBV2 to TRBJ1-2; D unclear. Trimming removed 5 bases from V and 3 bases from J, with 13 bases in between. The germline gives CDR1 SNHLY, CDR2 FYNNEI. This CDR3 contains 14 residues. The CDR3, as DNA: TGTGCCAGCAGTAGGGCTCGGATATACTATGGCTACACCTTC. Protein product: CASSRARIYYGYTF.

This chain uses TRBV5-4 with TRBJ2-7; TRBD1 matches 7 bases. The CDR3 is 16 residues long. Per the germline V gene, CDR1 is SGHNT and CDR2 is YYREEE (reference sequence). V shed 0 bases and J 7 bases; nucleotides not matched to a gene: 13. The CDR3 here is CASSLGTGAAGGEQYF. The CDR3 DNA is TGTGCCAGCAGCTTGGGAACAGGGGCCGCTGGGGGAGAGCAGTACTTC. The full variable domain, its missing parts supplied by reference TRBV5-4 and TRBJ2-7, is ETGVTQSPTHLIKTRGQQVTLRCSSQSGHNTVSWYQQALGQGPQFIFQYYREEENGRGNFPPRFSGLQFPNYSSELNVNALELDDSALYLCASSLGTGAAGGEQYFGPGTRLTVT.

This clone occurred once. The chain combines TRBV7-3 with TRBJ2-3, with 9 bases that match TRBD1. The CDR3 consists of 17 residues. CDR1 and CDR2 (germline): SGHTA, FQGTGA. Trimming removed 4 bases from V and 4 bases from J; junction bases left unmatched: 12. CDR3 in amino acids: CASSSPDKTGGADTQYF. The CDR3 bases are TGTGCCAGCAGCTCGCCCGACAAGACAGGGGGGGCAGATACGCAGTATTTT.

This clone was seen a single time. The rearrangement joins TRBV5-1 to TRBJ1-2; D ambiguous. Trimming pared 0 bases from V and 6 bases from J, leaving 6 bases between. The CDR3 is 12 residues long. Germline assignment: CDR1 SGHRS and CDR2 YFSETQ. The CDR3 DNA follows: TGCGCCAGCAGCTTGGCTAGGGATGGCTACACCTTC. This translates into CASSLARDGYTF.

This chain joins TRBV9 and TRBJ1-1, with D tentatively TRBD1 (5 bases). The CDR3 has 14 amino acids. V lost 2 bases and J lost 7, with 15 bases in between. Per germline, CDR1 SGDLS and CDR2 YYNGEE. The chain's CDR3 is CASSVRETPNEAFF. The CDR3 DNA is TGTGCCAGCAGCGTCAGGGAGACTCCTAATGAAGCTTTCTTT.

The V and J genes are TRBV5-8 and TRBJ2-1; 7 bases agree with TRBD1. The V segment lost 2 bases and the J segment 5 bases; nucleotides outside the gene matches: 7. This CDR3 is 15 amino acids long. Germline V gene data show CDR1 as SGHTS and CDR2 as YDEGEE. CDR3 DNA sequence: TGTGCCAGCAGCTTCGATGGGACAGCCCACAATGAGCAGTTCTTC. Amino acids: CASSFDGTAHNEQFF.